The rows below give T cell receptor beta chains drawn from one sample of a study of blood T cell repertoires in COVID-19. TCRdb keeps only in-frame clones here, not all; method: immunoSEQ multiplex PCR. The sample lists about 400,000 clones, approximately 89% seen once, with roughly 2% in the top ten. Sequencing input: PBMCs or T cells enriched from blood (not recorded which). The receptors originated from a man aged 35 to 55 in a cohort exposed to, infected with or recovered from COVID-19 (not recorded which). Each CDR3 is given with its conserved first and last residue.

>TRBV6-2/TRBV6-3
CASSYSTGTGGPEAFF
>TRBV18
CASSWRTGNEKLFF
>TRBV28
CASSPPIDYEQYF
>TRBV30
CAWSAAVWTLHF
>TRBV2
CASKGQMNTEAFF
>TRBV4-1
CASSQGVNSNQPQHF
>TRBV7-9
CASSSGVATHEQFF
>TRBV3-1/TRBV3-2
CASSQIANYNEQFF
>TRBV7-8
CASSPPGQGITGELFF
>TRBV5-1
CASSLALAGDTDTQYF
>TRBV19
CASSWTAASYEQYF
>TRBV5-4
CASSFTGTGGIGELFF
>TRBV5-1
CASSLYSLARGTDTQYF
>TRBV27
CASSPSTLSTTSGRESSYEQYF
>TRBV6-1
CASSEGIRGGYTF
>TRBV2
CASRAGGPDTQYF
>TRBV2
CARRDYASGTDTQYF
>TRBV18
CASSPPVSGSPLHF
>TRBV15
CATSTDRAGANVLTF
>TRBV19
CASSIAARTGTEAFF
>TRBV10-3
CAISEVLAGEHEQFF
>TRBV3-1/TRBV3-2
CASSHWGSRLAGGANEQFF
>TRBV6-5
CASRLDRLISPLHF
>TRBV5-6
CASSPLGLADFYEQYF
>TRBV28
CASSLYPGDTGELFF
>TRBV14
CASSQGRYNEQFF
>TRBV2
CASSVDGRVTDTQYF
>TRBV3-1/TRBV3-2
CASSQGVSVQETQYF
>TRBV30
CAWSLALRKVLGTDTQYF
>TRBV11-3
CASSLSGINTGELFF
>TRBV21-1
CASSNILSSRGGNTEAFF
>TRBV10-3
CATSGTGVDQPQHF
>TRBV10-3
CAIRGSNTEAFF
>TRBV11-1
CASSAASGSGNEQFF
>TRBV5-1
CASRVPTKGTGVNYGYTF
>TRBV18
CASSEQGVDSPLHF
>TRBV3-1/TRBV3-2
CASSQDLTEGDQQFF
>TRBV7-8
CASSSGLAGYNEQFF
>TRBV11-2
CASSLSRNTIYF
>TRBV5-3
CARSPHSPQHF
>TRBV5-6
CASSPGTGSNYGYTF
>TRBV2
CASIQRESAEQFF
>TRBV3-1/TRBV3-2
CASSQQGGRTEAFF
>TRBV19
CASISRRGSGGNEQFF
>TRBV18
CASSLTSGRTGELFF
>TRBV18
CASSPAGTSINEQFF
>TRBV27
CASSLGQGHGELFF
>TRBV6-1
CASSDVTGLGGYTF
>TRBV3-1/TRBV3-2
CASSPGGTEAFF
>TRBV9
CASSVGVSGKETQYF
>TRBV10-3
CAIRGSGVTYEQYF
>TRBV7-8
CASSLDNRGRGGYTF
>TRBV5-4
CASRPRENTEAFF
>TRBV3-1/TRBV3-2
CASSRQGLTGELFF
>TRBV6-1
CASSEGTPLPQHF